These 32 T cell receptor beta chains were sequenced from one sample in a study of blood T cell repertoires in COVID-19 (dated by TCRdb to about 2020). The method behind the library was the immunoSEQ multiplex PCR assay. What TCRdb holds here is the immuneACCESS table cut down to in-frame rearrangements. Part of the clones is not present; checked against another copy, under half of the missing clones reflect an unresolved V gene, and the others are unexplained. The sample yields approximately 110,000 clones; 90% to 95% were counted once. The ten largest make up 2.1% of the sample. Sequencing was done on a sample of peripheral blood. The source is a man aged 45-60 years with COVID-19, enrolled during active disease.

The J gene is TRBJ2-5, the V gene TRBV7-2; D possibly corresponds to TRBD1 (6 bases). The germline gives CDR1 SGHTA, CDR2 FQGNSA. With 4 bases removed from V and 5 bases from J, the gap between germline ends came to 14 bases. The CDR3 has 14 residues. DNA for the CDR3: TGTGCCAGCAGCTATACAGACAGGAGGGAGACCCAGTACTTC. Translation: CASSYTDRRETQYF.

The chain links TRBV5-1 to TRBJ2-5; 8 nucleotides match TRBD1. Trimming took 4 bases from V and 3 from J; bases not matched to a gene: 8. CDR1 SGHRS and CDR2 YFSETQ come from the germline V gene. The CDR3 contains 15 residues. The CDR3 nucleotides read TGCGCCAGCAGCAGAACCCACAGGGGGGAAGAGACCCAGTACTTC. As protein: CASSRTHRGEETQYF.

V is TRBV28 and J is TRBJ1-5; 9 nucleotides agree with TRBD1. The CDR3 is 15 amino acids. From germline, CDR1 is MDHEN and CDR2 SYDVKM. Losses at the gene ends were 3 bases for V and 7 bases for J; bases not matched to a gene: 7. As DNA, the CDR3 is TGTGCCAGCAGTTTGGAAGGGACAGGGTGGCAGCCCCAGCATTTT. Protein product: CASSLEGTGWQPQHF.

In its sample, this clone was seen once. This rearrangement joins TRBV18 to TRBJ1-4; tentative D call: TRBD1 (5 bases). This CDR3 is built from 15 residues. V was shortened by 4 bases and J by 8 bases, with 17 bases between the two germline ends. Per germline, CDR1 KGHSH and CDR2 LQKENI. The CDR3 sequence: CASSRDIGAGEKLFF. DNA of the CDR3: TGTGCCAGCTCACGCGACATAGGGGCTGGAGAAAAACTGTTTTTT.

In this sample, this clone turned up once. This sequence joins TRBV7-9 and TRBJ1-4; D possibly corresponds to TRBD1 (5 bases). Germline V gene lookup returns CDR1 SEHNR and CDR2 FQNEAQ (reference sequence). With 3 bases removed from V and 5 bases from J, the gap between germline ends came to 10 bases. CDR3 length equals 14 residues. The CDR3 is CASSLRGGNEKLFF. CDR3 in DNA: TGTGCCAGCAGCTTGAGGGGAGGGAATGAAAAACTGTTTTTT.

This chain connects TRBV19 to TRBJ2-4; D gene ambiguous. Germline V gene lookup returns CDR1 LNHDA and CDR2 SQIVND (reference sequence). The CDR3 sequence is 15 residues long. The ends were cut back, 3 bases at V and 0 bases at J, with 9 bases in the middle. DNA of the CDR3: TGTGCCAGTAGTATTATTCCGGGAGCCAAAAACATTCAGTACTTC. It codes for CASSIIPGAKNIQYF.

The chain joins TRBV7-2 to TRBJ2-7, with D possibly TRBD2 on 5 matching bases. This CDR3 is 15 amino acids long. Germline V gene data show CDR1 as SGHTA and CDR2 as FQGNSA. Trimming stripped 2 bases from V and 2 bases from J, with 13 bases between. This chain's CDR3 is CASSLSGGGAYEQYF. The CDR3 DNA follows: TGTGCCAGCAGCTTAAGTGGAGGTGGCGCCTACGAGCAGTACTTC. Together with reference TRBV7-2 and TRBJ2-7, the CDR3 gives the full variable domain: GAGVSQSPSNKVTEKGKDVELRCDPISGHTALYWYRQSLGQGLEFLIYFQGNSAPDKSGLPSDRFSAERTGGSVSTLTIQRTQQEDSAVYLCASSLSGGGAYEQYFGPGTRLTVT.

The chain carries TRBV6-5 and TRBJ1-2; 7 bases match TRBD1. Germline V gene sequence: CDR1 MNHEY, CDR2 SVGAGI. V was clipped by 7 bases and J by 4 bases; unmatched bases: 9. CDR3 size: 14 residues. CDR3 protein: CASTPGQNTYGYTF. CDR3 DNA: TGTGCCAGCACCCCGGGACAGAATACCTATGGCTACACCTTC.

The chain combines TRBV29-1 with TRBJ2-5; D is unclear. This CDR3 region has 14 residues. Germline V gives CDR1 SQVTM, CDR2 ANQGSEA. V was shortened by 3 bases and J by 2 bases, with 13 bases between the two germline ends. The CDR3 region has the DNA TGCAGCGTTGACCCCGCGGCGGAACAAGAGACCCAGTACTTC. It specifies CSVDPAAEQETQYF.

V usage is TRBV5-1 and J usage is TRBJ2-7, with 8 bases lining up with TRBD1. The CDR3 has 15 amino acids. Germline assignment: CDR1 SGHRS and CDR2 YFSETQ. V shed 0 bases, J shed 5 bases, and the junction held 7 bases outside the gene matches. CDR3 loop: CASSLVTGGRNEQYF. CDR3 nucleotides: TGCGCCAGCAGCTTGGTAACAGGGGGTCGTAACGAGCAGTACTTC. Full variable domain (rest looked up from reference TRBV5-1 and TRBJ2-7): KAGVTQTPRYLIKTRGQQVTLSCSPISGHRSVSWYQQTPGQGLQFLFEYFSETQRNKGNFPGRFSGRQFSNSRSEMNVSTLELGDSALYLCASSLVTGGRNEQYFGPGTRLTVT.

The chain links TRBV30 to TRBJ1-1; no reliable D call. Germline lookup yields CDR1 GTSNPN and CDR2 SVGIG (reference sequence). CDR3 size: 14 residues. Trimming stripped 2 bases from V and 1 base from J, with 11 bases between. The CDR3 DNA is TGTGCCTGGAGTTGGACTTTGGCGAACACTGAAGCTTTCTTT. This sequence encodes CAWSWTLANTEAFF.

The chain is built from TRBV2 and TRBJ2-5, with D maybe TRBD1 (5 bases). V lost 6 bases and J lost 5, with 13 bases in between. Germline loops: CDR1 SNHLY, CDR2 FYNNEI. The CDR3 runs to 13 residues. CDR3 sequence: CASRGPKGETQYF. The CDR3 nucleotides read TGTGCCAGCAGAGGACCGAAGGGGGAGACCCAGTACTTC.

The CDR3 nucleotides read TGTGCCAGCACCTCAGCGACAGGGCTCTCTGGGGCCAACGTCCTGACTTTC. Residues: CASTSATGLSGANVLTF. The V call is TRBV3-1 (or the pseudogene TRBV3-2), the J call TRBJ2-6; 7 bases line up with TRBD1. The CDR3 consists of 17 residues. The germline V gene encodes CDR1 LGHDT and CDR2 YNNKEL (reference sequence). J gave up 0 bases and V 7 bases, and 9 bases lay outside the gene matches.

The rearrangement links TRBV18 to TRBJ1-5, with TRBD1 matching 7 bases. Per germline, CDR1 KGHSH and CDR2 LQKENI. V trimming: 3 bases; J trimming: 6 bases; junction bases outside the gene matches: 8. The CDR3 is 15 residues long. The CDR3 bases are TGTGCCAGCTCACCTCCCGGGACAGAGGGTCAGCCCCAGCATTTT. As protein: CASSPPGTEGQPQHF.

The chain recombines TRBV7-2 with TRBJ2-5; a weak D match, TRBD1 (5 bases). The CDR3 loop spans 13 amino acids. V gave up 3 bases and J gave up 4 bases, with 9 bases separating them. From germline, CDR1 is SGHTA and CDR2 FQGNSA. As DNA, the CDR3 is TGTGCCAGCAGCTTCTCAGGGCCAGAGACCCAGTACTTC. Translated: CASSFSGPETQYF.

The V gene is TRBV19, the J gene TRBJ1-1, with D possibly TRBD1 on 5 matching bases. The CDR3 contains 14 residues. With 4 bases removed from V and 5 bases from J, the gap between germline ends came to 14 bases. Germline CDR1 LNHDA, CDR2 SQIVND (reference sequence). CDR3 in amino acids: CASSKGDIGTEAFF. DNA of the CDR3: TGTGCCAGTAGTAAAGGGGATATAGGAACTGAAGCTTTCTTT.

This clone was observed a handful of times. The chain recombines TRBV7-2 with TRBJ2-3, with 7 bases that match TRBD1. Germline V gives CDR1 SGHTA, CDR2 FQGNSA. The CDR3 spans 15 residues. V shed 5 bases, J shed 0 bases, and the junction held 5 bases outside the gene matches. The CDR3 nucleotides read TGTGCCAGCAGCGGAAGGGACAGCAGCACAGATACGCAGTATTTT. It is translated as CASSGRDSSTDTQYF.

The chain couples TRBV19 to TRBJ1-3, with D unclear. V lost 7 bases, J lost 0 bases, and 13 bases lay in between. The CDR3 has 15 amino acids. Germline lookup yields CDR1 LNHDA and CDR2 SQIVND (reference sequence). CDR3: CASIGSHLSGNTIYF. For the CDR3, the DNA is TGTGCCAGTATCGGGTCCCACCTCTCTGGAAACACCATATATTTT. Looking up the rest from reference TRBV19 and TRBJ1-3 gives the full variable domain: DGGITQSPKYLFRKEGQNVTLSCEQNLNHDAMYWYRQDPGQGLRLIYYSQIVNDFQKGDIAEGYSVSREKKESFPLTVTSAQKNPTAFYLCASIGSHLSGNTIYFGEGSWLTVV.

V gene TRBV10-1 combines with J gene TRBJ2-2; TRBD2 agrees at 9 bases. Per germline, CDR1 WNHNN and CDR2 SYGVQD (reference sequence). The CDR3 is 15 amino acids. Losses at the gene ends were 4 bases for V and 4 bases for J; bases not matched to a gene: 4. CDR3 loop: CASSGGGRGTGELFF. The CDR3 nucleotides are TGCGCCAGCAGTGGAGGCGGGAGGGGCACCGGGGAGCTGTTTTTT.

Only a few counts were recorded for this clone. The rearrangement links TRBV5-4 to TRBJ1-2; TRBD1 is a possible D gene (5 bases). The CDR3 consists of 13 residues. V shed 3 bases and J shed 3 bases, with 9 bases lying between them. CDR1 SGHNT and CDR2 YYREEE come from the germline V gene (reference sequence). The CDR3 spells CASSSGGDYGYTF. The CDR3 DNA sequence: TGTGCCAGCAGCTCCGGGGGGGACTATGGCTACACCTTC.

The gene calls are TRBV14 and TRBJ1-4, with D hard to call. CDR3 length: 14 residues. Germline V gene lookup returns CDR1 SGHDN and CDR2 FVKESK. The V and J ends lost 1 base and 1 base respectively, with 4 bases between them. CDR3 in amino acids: CASSQARTNEKLFF. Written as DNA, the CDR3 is TGTGCCAGCAGCCAAGCCAGAACTAATGAAAAACTGTTTTTT.

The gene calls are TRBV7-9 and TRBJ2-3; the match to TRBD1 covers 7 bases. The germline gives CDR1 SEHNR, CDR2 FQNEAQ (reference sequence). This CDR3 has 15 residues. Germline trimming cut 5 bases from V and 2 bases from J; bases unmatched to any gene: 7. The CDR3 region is CASSARDRATDTQYF. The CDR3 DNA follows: TGTGCCAGCAGCGCCCGGGACAGAGCCACAGATACGCAGTATTTT.

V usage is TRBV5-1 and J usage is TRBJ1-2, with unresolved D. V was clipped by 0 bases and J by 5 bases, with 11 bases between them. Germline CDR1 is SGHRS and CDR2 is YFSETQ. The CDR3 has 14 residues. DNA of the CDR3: TGCGCCAGCAGCTTGGAGCAGGCGAGTTATGGCTACACCTTC. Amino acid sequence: CASSLEQASYGYTF. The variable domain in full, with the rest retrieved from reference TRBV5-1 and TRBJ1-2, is KAGVTQTPRYLIKTRGQQVTLSCSPISGHRSVSWYQQTPGQGLQFLFEYFSETQRNKGNFPGRFSGRQFSNSRSEMNVSTLELGDSALYLCASSLEQASYGYTFGSGTRLTVV.

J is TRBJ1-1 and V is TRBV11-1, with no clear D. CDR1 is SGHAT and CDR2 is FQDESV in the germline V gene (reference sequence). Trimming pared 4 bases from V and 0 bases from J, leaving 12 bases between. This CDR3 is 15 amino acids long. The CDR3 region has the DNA TGTGCCAGCAGCTCGGGAGGAGAAATGAACACTGAAGCTTTCTTT. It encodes CASSSGGEMNTEAFF.

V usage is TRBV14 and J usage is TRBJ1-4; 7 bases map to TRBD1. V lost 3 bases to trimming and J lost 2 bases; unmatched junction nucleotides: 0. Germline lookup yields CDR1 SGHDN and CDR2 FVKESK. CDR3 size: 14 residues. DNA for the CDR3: TGTGCCAGCAGCCAGACAGGGACTAATGAAAAACTGTTTTTT. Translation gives CASSQTGTNEKLFF.

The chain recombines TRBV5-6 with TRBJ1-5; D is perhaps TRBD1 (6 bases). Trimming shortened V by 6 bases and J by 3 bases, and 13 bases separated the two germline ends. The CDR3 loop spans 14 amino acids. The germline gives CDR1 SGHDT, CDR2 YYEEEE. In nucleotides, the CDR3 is TGTGCCAGCACCCTGACAGGCGACAATCAGCCCCAGCATTTT. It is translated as CASTLTGDNQPQHF.

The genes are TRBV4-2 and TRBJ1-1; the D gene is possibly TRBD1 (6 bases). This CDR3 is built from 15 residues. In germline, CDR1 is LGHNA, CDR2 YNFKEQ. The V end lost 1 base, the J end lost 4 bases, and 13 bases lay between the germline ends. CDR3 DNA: TGTGCCAGCAGCCAAGGGGGGCGAGGGGGCACTGAAGCTTTCTTT. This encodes CASSQGGRGGTEAFF.

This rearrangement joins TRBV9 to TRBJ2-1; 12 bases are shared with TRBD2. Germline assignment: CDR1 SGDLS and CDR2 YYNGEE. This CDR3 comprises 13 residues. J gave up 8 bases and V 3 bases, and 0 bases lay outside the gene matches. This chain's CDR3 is CASSASGRDEQFF. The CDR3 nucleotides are TGTGCCAGCAGCGCTAGCGGGAGGGATGAGCAGTTCTTC.

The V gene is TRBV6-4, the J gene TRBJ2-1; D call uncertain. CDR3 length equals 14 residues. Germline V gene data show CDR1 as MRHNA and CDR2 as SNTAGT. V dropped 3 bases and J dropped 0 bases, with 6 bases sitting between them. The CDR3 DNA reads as TGTGCCAGCAGTGAGGAGTCCTCCTACAATGAGCAGTTCTTC. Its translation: CASSEESSYNEQFF.

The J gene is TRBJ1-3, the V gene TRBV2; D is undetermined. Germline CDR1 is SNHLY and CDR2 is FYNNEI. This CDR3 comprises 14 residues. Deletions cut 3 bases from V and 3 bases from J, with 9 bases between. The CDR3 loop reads CASSDSRVGNTIYF. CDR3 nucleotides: TGTGCCAGCAGTGACTCGAGGGTTGGAAACACCATATATTTT.

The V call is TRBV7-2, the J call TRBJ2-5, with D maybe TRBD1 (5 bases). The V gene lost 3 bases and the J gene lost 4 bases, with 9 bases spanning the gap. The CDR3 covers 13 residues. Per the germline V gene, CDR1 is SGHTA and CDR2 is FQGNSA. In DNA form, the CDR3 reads TGTGCCAGCAGCTTGAGGCAGGGAGAGACCCAGTACTTC. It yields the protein CASSLRQGETQYF.

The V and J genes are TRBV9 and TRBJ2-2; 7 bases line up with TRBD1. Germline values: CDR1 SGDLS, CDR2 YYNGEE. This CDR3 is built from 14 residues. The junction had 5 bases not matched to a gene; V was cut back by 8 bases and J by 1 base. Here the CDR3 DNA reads TGTGCCAGTTCCGGGACAGTGAACACCGGGGAGCTGTTTTTT. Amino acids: CASSGTVNTGELFF.